Shown below are 20 T cell receptor beta chains from a single sample sequenced in a study of a mutant IDH1 vaccine in newly diagnosed glioma. Which antigens these TCRs recognize remains unknown. Profiled with immunoSEQ multiplex PCR; TCRdb holds only in-frame clones, not every one. The table records tens of thousands of clones, 80% to 90% of them present only once. The time point is: week 5, during vaccination. Vaccination used 300 ug of mutant IDH1 20-mer peptide per dose, with topical imiquimod. This sample comprised PBMCs, obtained from a glioma patient whose treatment included an IDH1 peptide vaccine. Receptor source: a man aged 18 to 29 with glioma.

The V gene is TRBV6-6, the J gene TRBJ2-5; TRBD2 matches 9 bases. The CDR3 contains 14 residues. Germline CDR1 is MNHNY and CDR2 is SVGAGI (reference sequence). Trimming at V came to 8 bases and at J to 2 bases, leaving 6 bases not matched to a gene. This CDR3 is CASGGSGGQETQYF. DNA for the CDR3: TGTGCCAGCGGGGGTAGCGGGGGACAAGAGACCCAGTACTTC.

This clone was observed a few times. The CDR3, as DNA: TGTGCCAGCAGTTACCCCCATACAGGGGAAGTCTATGGCTACACCTTC. Its protein product is CASSYPHTGEVYGYTF. The V call is TRBV6-6, the J call TRBJ1-2; TRBD1 matches 7 bases. J lost 4 bases, V lost 2 bases, and 10 bases had no gene match. The V gene's germline CDR1 is MNHNY and CDR2 SVGAGI (reference sequence). The CDR3 spans 16 residues.

With regard to this clone: Within the sample, other DNA sequences also encode this same CDR3. This CDR3 is CASSLAGGTYEQYF. The CDR3 nucleotides are TGCGCCAGCAGCTTGGCGGGAGGTACCTACGAGCAGTACTTC. The chain links TRBV5-1 to TRBJ2-7; TRBD2 matches 7 bases. The germline CDR1 and CDR2 sequences are SGHRS and YFSETQ. Trimming removed 0 bases from V and 2 bases from J; junction bases left unmatched: 2. The CDR3 covers 14 residues. The full variable domain, rest sourced from reference TRBV5-1 and TRBJ2-7, is KAGVTQTPRYLIKTRGQQVTLSCSPISGHRSVSWYQQTPGQGLQFLFEYFSETQRNKGNFPGRFSGRQFSNSRSEMNVSTLELGDSALYLCASSLAGGTYEQYFGPGTRLTVT.

The rearrangement links TRBV29-1 to TRBJ1-1, with D perhaps TRBD1 (6 bases). Germline V gene data show CDR1 as SQVTM and CDR2 as ANQGSEA. This CDR3 has 12 amino acids. V lost 6 bases and J 1 base, leaving 9 bases between the germline ends. The CDR3 nucleotides are TGCAGCGTCGAACAGGGGAACACTGAAGCTTTCTTT. Protein: CSVEQGNTEAFF.

This clone was seen just once. J is TRBJ2-7 and V is TRBV6-6; 13 bases are shared with TRBD2. The length of the CDR3 is 14 residues. The trim removed 6 bases at V and 5 bases at J, leaving 4 bases unmatched. In germline, CDR1 is MNHNY, CDR2 SVGAGI (reference sequence). CDR3 in amino acids: CASRVLAGGNEQYF. The CDR3 DNA reads as TGTGCCAGCAGAGTACTAGCGGGAGGGAACGAGCAGTACTTC.

The chain joins TRBV2 to TRBJ2-3; TRBD2 matches 14 bases. Germline CDR1 is SNHLY and CDR2 is FYNNEI. V lost 7 bases, J lost 8 bases, and 8 bases stayed unmatched. The CDR3 is made up of 15 amino acids. CDR3 sequence (DNA): TGTGCCAGCACCTTGACTAGCGGGAGGGACGGTACGCAGTATTTT. Translation: CASTLTSGRDGTQYF.

The gene calls are TRBV29-1 and TRBJ2-1; 11 positions agree with TRBD2. The germline V gene has CDR1 SQVTM and CDR2 ANQGSEA. V was pared by 5 bases and J by 9 bases, with 3 bases of the junction left unmatched. This CDR3 region has 12 residues. CDR3 in DNA: TGCAGCGTTATTAGCGGGAGGGGTGAGCAGTTCTTC. Protein: CSVISGRGEQFF.

V and J are TRBV29-1 and TRBJ1-2; D remains ambiguous. V lost 7 bases, J lost 6 bases, and 18 bases lay in between. Germline V gives CDR1 SQVTM, CDR2 ANQGSEA. This CDR3 has 13 amino acids. In DNA, the CDR3 is TGCAGCGCCTGGCCGTTAATCCCTGATGGCTACACCTTC. This translates into CSAWPLIPDGYTF.

The chain recombines TRBV6-5 with TRBJ1-2, with a possible D match to TRBD1 (6 bases). There are 14 residues in the CDR3. Germline CDR1 and CDR2: MNHEY and SVGAGI. The ends were cut back, 6 bases at V and 5 bases at J, with 16 bases in the middle. CDR3 protein: CASRPAGGAYGYTF. The CDR3 DNA reads as TGTGCCAGCAGGCCTGCTGGGGGCGCGTATGGCTACACCTTC.

The genes are TRBV19 and TRBJ2-3; D may be TRBD2 (6 bases). Germline V gene sequence: CDR1 LNHDA, CDR2 SQIVND (reference sequence). The CDR3 loop spans 13 amino acids. V was clipped by 3 bases and J by 9 bases, with 13 bases between them. The DNA of the CDR3 is TGTGCCAGTAGTATGGGCGGGAAGGCCACGCAGTATTTT. Its protein product is CASSMGGKATQYF.

V and J are TRBV5-6 and TRBJ2-3; perhaps TRBD1 as D (6 bases). In germline, CDR1 is SGHDT, CDR2 YYEEEE. Trimming shortened V by 6 bases and J by 4 bases, and 12 bases separated the two germline ends. This CDR3 is built from 13 residues. CDR3 residues: CASKLKGADTQYF. Here the CDR3 DNA reads TGTGCCAGCAAGTTGAAGGGGGCAGATACGCAGTATTTT.

The chain combines TRBV19 with TRBJ2-7; 10 bases fit TRBD1. Per the germline V gene, CDR1 is LNHDA and CDR2 is SQIVND (reference sequence). J gave up 6 bases and V 6 bases, and 5 bases lay outside the gene matches. The CDR3 has 13 residues. The CDR3 loop reads CASRDRGTSEQYF. Here the CDR3 DNA reads TGTGCCAGTAGGGACAGGGGGACCTCCGAGCAGTACTTC.

The rearrangement joins TRBV19 to TRBJ2-2; TRBD1 is a possible D gene (5 bases). The CDR3 consists of 12 residues. Trimming removed 3 bases at V and 7 bases at J, with 6 bases between. Germline assignment: CDR1 LNHDA and CDR2 SQIVND (reference sequence). The CDR3 spells CASSIRDGELFF. Here the CDR3 DNA reads TGTGCCAGTAGTATCAGGGACGGGGAGCTGTTTTTT.

The chain has TRBV5-6 and TRBJ2-6; D gene unclear. Per germline, CDR1 SGHDT and CDR2 YYEEEE. This CDR3 is 15 amino acids long. V lost 1 base to trimming and J lost 0 bases, with 5 bases between them. The CDR3 DNA sequence: TGTGCCAGCAGCTTGAGGGTCTCTGGGGCCAACGTCCTGACTTTC. It translates to CASSLRVSGANVLTF.

This clone was observed a single time. The rearrangement links TRBV9 to TRBJ1-1; D gene ambiguous. Trimming shortened V by 4 bases and J by 1 base, and 11 bases separated the two germline ends. Germline CDR1 reads SGDLS; CDR2 reads YYNGEE. This CDR3 spans 14 amino acids. This CDR3 is CASSPSDGNTEAFF. In DNA, the CDR3 is TGTGCCAGCAGCCCCAGTGACGGGAACACTGAAGCTTTCTTT.

As concerns this clone: Other DNA sequences in the sample encode the same CDR3. The V and J genes are TRBV30 and TRBJ1-5; D unclear. Trimming cost V 2 bases and J 2 bases, with 7 bases left between them. The CDR3 runs to 13 residues. Germline V gene data show CDR1 as GTSNPN and CDR2 as SVGIG (reference sequence). The CDR3 reads CAWSSGGNQPQHF. The DNA of the CDR3 is TGTGCCTGGAGTTCCGGCGGCAATCAGCCCCAGCATTTT.

The chain uses TRBV6-6 and TRBJ1-2; D uncertain. CDR1 and CDR2 (germline): MNHNY, SVGAGI (reference sequence). The CDR3 covers 11 residues. Trimming left V 5 bases short and J 7 bases short, with 8 bases between. CDR3 nucleotides: TGTGCCAGCAGTCCGGACGCTGGCTACACCTTC. Its translation: CASSPDAGYTF.

The chain recombines TRBV7-9 with TRBJ2-7, with 8 bases fitting TRBD2. The germline V gene encodes CDR1 SEHNR and CDR2 FQNEAQ (reference sequence). The CDR3 covers 14 residues. Unmatched junction bases numbered 1, after V lost 2 bases and J lost 1 base. This chain's CDR3 is CASSLSGSSYEQYF. DNA of the CDR3: TGTGCCAGCAGCTTAAGCGGGAGTTCCTACGAGCAGTACTTC.

V usage is TRBV7-9 and J usage is TRBJ2-7; D gene unclear. The length of the CDR3 is 11 residues. Germline V gene sequence: CDR1 SEHNR, CDR2 FQNEAQ (reference sequence). V dropped 5 bases and J dropped 4 bases, with 6 bases sitting between them. CDR3 bases: TGTGCCAGCAGCCCACAATACGAGCAGTACTTC. Protein product: CASSPQYEQYF.

V is TRBV19 and J is TRBJ1-5; D gene unclear. The CDR3 runs 13 residues. Germline V CDR1 and CDR2: LNHDA, SQIVND (reference sequence). Trimming removed 9 bases at V and 3 bases at J, with 12 bases between. The CDR3 reads CASQEGFNQPQHF. The DNA of the CDR3 is TGTGCCAGCCAGGAGGGCTTCAATCAGCCCCAGCATTTT. Combining the CDR3 with reference TRBV19 and TRBJ1-5 gives the whole variable domain DGGITQSPKYLFRKEGQNVTLSCEQNLNHDAMYWYRQDPGQGLRLIYYSQIVNDFQKGDIAEGYSVSREKKESFPLTVTSAQKNPTAFYLCASQEGFNQPQHFGDGTRLSIL.